This T cell receptor beta chain was found in a study of blood T cell repertoires in COVID-19. The germline V and J ends were trimmed by 5 bases and 5 bases, with 16 bases remaining between them. The CDR3 contains 15 residues. CDR1 MDHEN and CDR2 SYDVKM come from the germline V gene. Repertoires were generated with immunoSEQ multiplex PCR, while TCRdb's copy carries only in-frame clones and drops some. The table shows tens of thousands of clones, with 75% to 90% occurring only once. Sequenced material: peripheral blood. The rearrangement uses TRBV28 and TRBJ2-1; unclear D gene. The clonotype originates from a woman aged 80 or over with active or convalescent COVID-19. CDR3 DNA sequence: TGTGCCAGCAGTCACCGCCTTCCAGGCGACAATGAGCAGTTCTTC. The encoded protein is CASSHRLPGDNEQFF.